This T cell receptor (beta chain) was obtained from a study of T cells in Graves' hyperthyroidism and ophthalmopathy (dated by TCRdb to the late 2010s). As for the study more broadly: Peripheral blood samples were taken at the time of initial diagnosis, prior to any treatment. For training and testing, the approximately 92 patients in the discovery cohort were randomly divided in a 7:3 ratio. Following sampling, methimazole starting at 30 mg daily was given to hyperthyroidism patients, and high-dose intravenous methylprednisolone was given to ophthalmopathy patients. In more than five Graves' hyperthyroidism patients, the study also compared T-cell repertoires from thyroid tissue with T-cell repertoires from blood. Prospective prediction of ophthalmopathy was tested in an independent validation cohort consisting of roughly 19 hyperthyroidism patients and over 15 patients who later progressed to ophthalmopathy. According to the paper, TCR Vbeta CDR3 sequencing was carried out on about 140 peripheral blood samples, which came from approximately 43 ophthalmopathy, fewer than 80 hyperthyroidism and some 17 progressor patients. A discovery cohort of about 100 patients, 43 with Graves' ophthalmopathy and 55 to 60 with stable Graves' hyperthyroidism, was used to find distinguishing TCR V-J signatures. What the authors observed across the whole study: Most expanded thyroid clonotypes (frequency above 0.001) were also detected in blood, a finding suggesting that blood repertoires may reflect thyroid immune responses. In validation, progression to ophthalmopathy was predicted by the model with almost 71% sensitivity and 72% to 85% specificity, a median of approximately 6.5 months before onset. In cross-validation, a model built on a 13 V-J signature told ophthalmopathy apart from stable hyperthyroidism with approximately 90% sensitivity and roughly 81% specificity, and in testing the same model reached 80%/75%. Sample size was not statistically predetermined, and blinding of investigators to group allocation was not performed.

This clonotype appeared many times. This receptor's antigen is unknown. It has no much larger one-base neighbor in the sample; base qualities were not kept. The TCR beta CDR3 regions were amplified from the RNA transcripts. The first round of RT-PCR for the TCR CDR3 was performed with the HTBI primer set and the Qiagen OneStep RT-PCR kit. A second multiplex PCR round built the libraries, followed by size selection and purification. Paired-end sequencing of the libraries was performed with 100 bp reads on an Illumina HiSeq2000. On the study's bioinformatics: Raw data were processed with SOAPnuke, discarding reads with adapters, uncalled bases, mean Phred below 15, or no exact constant-primer or identifier match. High-quality paired reads were merged with COPE v1.2.5, and unique nucleotide sequences were defined as clonotypes. MiTCR v1.1 was used to align clonotypes to the IMGT TRBV, TRBD and TRBJ reference segments. Analysis was restricted to V-J combinations with a frequency above 0.0001, which covered roughly 99% of repertoires. A TCS score was defined as the ratio of F50 (clonal expansion) to E x V (chaos), with BLOSUM62-based TCRdist applied between CDR3 peptides within each V-J. Welch's t-statistics and random forest reduced roughly 530 V-J features to fewer than 15, which were used in a naive Bayes classifier (R e1071). TCRdb handled the public reads itself, with Q25 trimming in fastp and clone calling in MiXCR, and kept productive beta chains. Each CDR3 protein appears once, grouped with its most common genes and DNA. TCRdb's processing, not the authors', yielded these V and J calls. This sample comprises approximately 330,000 distinct CDR3 sequences, roughly a fifth of them detected only once. The ten largest account for over 40% of the sample.

Stable Graves' hyperthyroidism was defined as no progression to ophthalmopathy during 18 months of follow-up. Hyperthyroidism patients were newly diagnosed, with disease duration under 2 months, and aged 18 to 65 years. Patients with uncontrolled infections, other autoimmune diseases, pregnancy or lactation were excluded. Diagnoses were established on the basis of clinical symptoms, serum thyroxine and TRAb, thyroid ultrasound, and orbital computed tomography. PBMCs were separated from over 9 ml of fresh peripheral blood using Ficoll-Paque density gradient centrifugation. Total RNA was extracted with Trizol reagent, and quality was checked on an Agilent 2100 Bioanalyzer. Trimming takes 2 bases off V and 5 bases off J; junction bases not matched to a gene: 9. There are 16 amino acids in the CDR3, from cysteine to phenylalanine inclusive. Only the CDR3 DNA is retained, 48 bases long and in frame from the first base. CDR1 and CDR2, looked up from the germline V gene (reference sequence), are LGHDT and YNNKEL.

Sequencing was performed on blood. The chain was built from TRBV3-1 and TRBJ2-3; the central 8 bases match TRBD1. The source of this sequence is a woman aged 45-60 years with Graves' hyperthyroidism. The CDR3 reads CASSQSWTGHVDTQYF. The sequence in DNA is TGTGCCAGCAGCCAATCCTGGACAGGGCACGTAGATACGCAGTATTTT.